This TCR beta chain emerged from a study of graft-versus-host responses after intestinal transplantation. Study findings and constraints: Recipient marrow held GvH clones, some first seen in ileum or blood.

Profiled with immunoSEQ multiplex PCR; TCRdb holds only in-frame clones, not every one. Of some 18,000 clones detected, around 90% appear once; the ten largest clones hold around 1.9%. As to this clone: Its antigen is undetermined.

V lost 1 base to trimming and J lost 4 bases; unmatched junction nucleotides: 6. The CDR3 runs 17 residues. From germline, CDR1 is SGHAT and CDR2 FQDESV (reference sequence). This sequence joins TRBV11-1 and TRBJ2-1, with 11 bases identical to TRBD2. Material: PBMCs, obtained roughly 390 days after transplant. This receptor was identified in a human patient who received an intestinal transplant, so some T cells may come from the graft donor. CDR3 residues: CASSLVGGTSGYNEQFF. CDR3 nucleotide sequence: TGTGCCAGCAGCTTAGTAGGAGGGACTAGCGGTTACAATGAGCAGTTCTTC.